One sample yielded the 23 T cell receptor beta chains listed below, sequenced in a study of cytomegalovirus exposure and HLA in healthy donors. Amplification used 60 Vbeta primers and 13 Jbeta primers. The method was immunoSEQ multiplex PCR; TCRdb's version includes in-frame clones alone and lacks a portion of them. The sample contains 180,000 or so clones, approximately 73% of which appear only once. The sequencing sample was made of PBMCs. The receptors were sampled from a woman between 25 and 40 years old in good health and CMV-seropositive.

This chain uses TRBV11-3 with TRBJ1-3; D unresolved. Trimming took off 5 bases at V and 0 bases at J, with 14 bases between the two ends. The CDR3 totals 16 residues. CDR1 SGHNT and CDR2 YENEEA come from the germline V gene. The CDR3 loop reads CASSRGRGSSGNTIYF. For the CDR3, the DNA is TGTGCCAGCAGCCGGGGTCGAGGTTCCTCTGGAAACACCATATATTTT. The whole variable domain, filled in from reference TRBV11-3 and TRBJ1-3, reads EAGVVQSPRYKIIEKKQPVAFWCNPISGHNTLYWYLQNLGQGPELLIRYENEEAVDDSQLPKDRFSAERLKGVDSTLKIQPAELGDSAVYLCASSRGRGSSGNTIYFGEGSWLTVV.

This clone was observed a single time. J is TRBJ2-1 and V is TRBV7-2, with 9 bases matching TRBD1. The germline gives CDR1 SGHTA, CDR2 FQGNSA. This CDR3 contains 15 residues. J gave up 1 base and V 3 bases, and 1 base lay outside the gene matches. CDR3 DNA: TGTGCCAGCAGCTTCGGGACAGGGTCCTACAATGAGCAGTTCTTC. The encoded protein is CASSFGTGSYNEQFF. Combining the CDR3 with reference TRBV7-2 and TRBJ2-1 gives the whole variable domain GAGVSQSPSNKVTEKGKDVELRCDPISGHTALYWYRQSLGQGLEFLIYFQGNSAPDKSGLPSDRFSAERTGGSVSTLTIQRTQQEDSAVYLCASSFGTGSYNEQFFGPGTRLTVL.

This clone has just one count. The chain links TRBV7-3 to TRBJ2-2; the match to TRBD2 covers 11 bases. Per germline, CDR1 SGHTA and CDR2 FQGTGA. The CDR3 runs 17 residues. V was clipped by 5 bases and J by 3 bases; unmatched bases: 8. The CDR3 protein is CASSASTSGAYTGELFF. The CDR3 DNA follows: TGTGCCAGCAGCGCCTCGACTAGCGGGGCCTACACCGGGGAGCTGTTTTTT. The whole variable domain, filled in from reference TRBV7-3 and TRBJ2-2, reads GAGVSQTPSNKVTEKGKYVELRCDPISGHTALYWYRQSLGQGPEFLIYFQGTGAADDSGLPNDRFFAVRPEGSVSTLKIQRTERGDSAVYLCASSASTSGAYTGELFFGEGSRLTVL.

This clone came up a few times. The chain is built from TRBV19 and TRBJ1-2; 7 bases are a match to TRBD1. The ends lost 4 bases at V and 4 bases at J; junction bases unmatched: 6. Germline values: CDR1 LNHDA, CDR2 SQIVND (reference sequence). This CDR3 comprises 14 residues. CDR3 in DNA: TGTGCCAGTAGTAGGGGACAGCCCTCCTATGGCTACACCTTC. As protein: CASSRGQPSYGYTF.

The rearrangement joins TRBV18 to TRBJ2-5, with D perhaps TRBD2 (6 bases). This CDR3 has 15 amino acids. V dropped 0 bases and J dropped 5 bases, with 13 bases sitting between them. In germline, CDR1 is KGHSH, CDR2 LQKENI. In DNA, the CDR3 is TGTGCCAGCTCACCACCAAGCCCGGCGGGGGAGACCCAGTACTTC. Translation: CASSPPSPAGETQYF.

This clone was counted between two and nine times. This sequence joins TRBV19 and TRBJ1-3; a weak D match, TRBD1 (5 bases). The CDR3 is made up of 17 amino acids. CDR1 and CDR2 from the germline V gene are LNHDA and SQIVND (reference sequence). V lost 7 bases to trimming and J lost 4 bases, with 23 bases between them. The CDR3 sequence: CASTPLVGGLGGNTIYF. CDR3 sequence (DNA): TGTGCCAGTACCCCCCTCGTCGGGGGACTGGGAGGAAACACCATATATTTT.

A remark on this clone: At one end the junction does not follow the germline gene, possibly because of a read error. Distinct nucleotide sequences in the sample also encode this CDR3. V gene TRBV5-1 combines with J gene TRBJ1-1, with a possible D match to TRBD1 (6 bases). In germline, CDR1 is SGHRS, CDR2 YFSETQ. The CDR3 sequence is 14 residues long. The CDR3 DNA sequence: TGCGCCAGCCGGACAGATCTCCAGAACACTGAAGCTTTTTTT. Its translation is CASRTDLQNTEAFF.

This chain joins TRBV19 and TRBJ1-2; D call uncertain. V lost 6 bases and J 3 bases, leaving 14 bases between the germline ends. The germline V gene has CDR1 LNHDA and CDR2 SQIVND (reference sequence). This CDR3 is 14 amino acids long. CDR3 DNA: TGTGCCAGTAGCCTGATGGCGGGGTACTATGGCTACACCTTC. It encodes CASSLMAGYYGYTF.

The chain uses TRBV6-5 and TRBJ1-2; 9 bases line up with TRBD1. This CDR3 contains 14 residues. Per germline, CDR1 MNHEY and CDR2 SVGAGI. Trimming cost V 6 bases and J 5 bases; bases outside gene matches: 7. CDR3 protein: CASRETGGAYGYTF. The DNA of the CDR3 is TGTGCCAGCAGGGAAACAGGGGGCGCTTATGGCTACACCTTC.

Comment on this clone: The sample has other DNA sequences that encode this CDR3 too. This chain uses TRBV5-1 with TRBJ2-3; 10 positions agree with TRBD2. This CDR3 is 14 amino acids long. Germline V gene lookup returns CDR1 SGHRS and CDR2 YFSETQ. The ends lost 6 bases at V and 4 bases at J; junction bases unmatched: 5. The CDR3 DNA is TGCGCCAGCACCGAGCGGGGGGGCCCAGATACGCAGTATTTT. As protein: CASTERGGPDTQYF.

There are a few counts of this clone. The CDR3 region has the DNA TGCGCCAGCAGCCGGACAGTTCTCTCCTACGAGCAGTACTTC. This sequence encodes CASSRTVLSYEQYF. The chain uses TRBV4-1 and TRBJ2-7, with D perhaps TRBD1 (6 bases). The V end was cut by 4 bases, the J end by 0 bases, with 10 bases between. This CDR3 has 14 residues. Looked up from germline, CDR1 is MGHRA and CDR2 is YSYEKL.

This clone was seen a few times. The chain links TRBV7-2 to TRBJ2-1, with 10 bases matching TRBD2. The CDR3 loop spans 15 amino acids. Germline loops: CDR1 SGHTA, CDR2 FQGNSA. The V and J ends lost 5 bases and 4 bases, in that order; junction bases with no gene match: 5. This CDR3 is CASSRASGGYNEQFF. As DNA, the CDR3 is TGTGCCAGCAGCCGGGCTAGCGGGGGTTACAATGAGCAGTTCTTC.

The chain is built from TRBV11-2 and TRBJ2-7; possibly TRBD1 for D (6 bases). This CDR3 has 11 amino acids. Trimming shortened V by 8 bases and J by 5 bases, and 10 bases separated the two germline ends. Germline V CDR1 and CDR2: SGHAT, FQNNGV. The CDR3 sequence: CASGGYNEQYF. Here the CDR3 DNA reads TGTGCCAGCGGGGGCTACAACGAGCAGTACTTC.

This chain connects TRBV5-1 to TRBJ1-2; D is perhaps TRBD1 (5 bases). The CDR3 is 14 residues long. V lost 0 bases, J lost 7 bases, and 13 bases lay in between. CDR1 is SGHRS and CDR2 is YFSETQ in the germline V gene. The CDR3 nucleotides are TGCGCCAGCAGCTTGGACGCAGGGAGGGGTGGCTACACCTTC. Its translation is CASSLDAGRGGYTF.

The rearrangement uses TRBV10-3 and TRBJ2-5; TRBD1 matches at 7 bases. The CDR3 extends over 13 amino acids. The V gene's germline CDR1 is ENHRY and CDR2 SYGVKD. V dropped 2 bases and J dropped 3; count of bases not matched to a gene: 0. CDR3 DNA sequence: TGTGCCATCAGTGAGCAGGGGGAAGAGACCCAGTACTTC. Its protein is CAISEQGEETQYF.

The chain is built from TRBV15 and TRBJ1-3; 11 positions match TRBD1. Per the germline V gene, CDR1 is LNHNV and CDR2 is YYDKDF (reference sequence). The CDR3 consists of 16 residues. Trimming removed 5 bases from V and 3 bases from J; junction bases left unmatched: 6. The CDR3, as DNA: TGTGCCACCAGCCTGGACAGGGGGCGAGGTGGAAACACCATATATTTT. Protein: CATSLDRGRGGNTIYF.

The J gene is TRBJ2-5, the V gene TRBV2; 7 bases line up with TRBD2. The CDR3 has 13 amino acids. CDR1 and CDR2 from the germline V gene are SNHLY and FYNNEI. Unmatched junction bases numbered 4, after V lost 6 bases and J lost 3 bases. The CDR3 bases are TGTGCCAGCAGGGGGACTAAAAAAGAGACCCAGTACTTC. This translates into CASRGTKKETQYF.

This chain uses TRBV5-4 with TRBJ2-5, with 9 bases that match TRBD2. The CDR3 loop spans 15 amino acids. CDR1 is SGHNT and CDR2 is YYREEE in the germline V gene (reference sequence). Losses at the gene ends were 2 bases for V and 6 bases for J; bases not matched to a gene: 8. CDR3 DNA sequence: TGTGCCAGCAGCTTTGGGCGGGGGGGCACAAAGACCCAGTACTTC. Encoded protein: CASSFGRGGTKTQYF.

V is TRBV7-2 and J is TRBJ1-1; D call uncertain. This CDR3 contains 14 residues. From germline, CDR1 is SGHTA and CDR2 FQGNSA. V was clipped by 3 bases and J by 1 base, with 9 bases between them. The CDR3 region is CASSFTTANTEAFF. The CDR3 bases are TGTGCCAGCAGCTTTACCACAGCGAACACTGAAGCTTTCTTT.

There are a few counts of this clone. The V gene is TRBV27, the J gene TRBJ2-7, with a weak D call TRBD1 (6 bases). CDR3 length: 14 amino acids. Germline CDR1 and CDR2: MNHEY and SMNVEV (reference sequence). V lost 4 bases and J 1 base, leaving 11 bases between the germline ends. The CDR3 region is CASSSQGKSYEQYF. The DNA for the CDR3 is TGTGCCAGCAGTTCACAGGGAAAATCCTACGAGCAGTACTTC.

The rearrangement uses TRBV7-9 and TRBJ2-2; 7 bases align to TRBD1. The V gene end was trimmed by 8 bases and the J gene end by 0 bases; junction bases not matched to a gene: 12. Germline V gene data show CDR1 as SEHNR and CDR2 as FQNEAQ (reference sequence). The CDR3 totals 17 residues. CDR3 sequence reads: CASPLIAQGANTGELFF. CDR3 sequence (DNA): TGTGCCAGCCCTCTAATAGCTCAGGGGGCGAACACCGGGGAGCTGTTTTTT.

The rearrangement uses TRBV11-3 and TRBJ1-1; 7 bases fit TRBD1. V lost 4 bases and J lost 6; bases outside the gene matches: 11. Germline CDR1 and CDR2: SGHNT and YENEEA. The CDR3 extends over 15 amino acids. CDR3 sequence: CASSYTIAGQAEAFF. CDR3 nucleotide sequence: TGTGCCAGCAGCTACACCATCGCCGGACAGGCTGAAGCTTTCTTT.

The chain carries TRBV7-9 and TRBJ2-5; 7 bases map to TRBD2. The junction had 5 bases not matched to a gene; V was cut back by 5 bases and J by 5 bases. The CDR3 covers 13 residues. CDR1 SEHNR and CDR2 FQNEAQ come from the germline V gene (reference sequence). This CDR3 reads CASSPGGRETQYF. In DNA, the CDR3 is TGTGCCAGCAGCCCGGGAGGCAGGGAGACCCAGTACTTC.